These 10 T cell receptor beta chains were all obtained from the same sample, sequenced in a study of T cell repertoires in cytomegalovirus infection. For these TCRs, the target antigens are not known. TCRdb called the reads again in MiXCR, with one record for every CDR3 protein. This sample has roughly 120,000 distinct CDR3 sequences, with around 30% found just once. Sequencing used CD8+ T cells from cultured PBMCs, obtained from culture after CMV antigen stimulation. Source of these receptors: a human donor in good health (CMV status not recorded). Some clones in this sample may be carry-over from other donors' samples.

The table lists this clonotype with many counts. CDR3 sequence reads: CASSLGGDEAFF. The CDR3, as DNA: TGTGCCAGCAGCTTAGGCGGGGATGAAGCTTTCTTT. The chain uses TRBV7-2 and TRBJ1-1, with no clear D. The length of the CDR3 is 12 residues. CDR1 is SGHTA and CDR2 is FQGNSA in the germline V gene. V lost 1 base and J lost 7, with 7 bases in between. The whole variable domain, remainder taken from reference TRBV7-2 and TRBJ1-1, is GAGVSQSPSNKVTEKGKDVELRCDPISGHTALYWYRQSLGQGLEFLIYFQGNSAPDKSGLPSDRFSAERTGGSVSTLTIQRTQQEDSAVYLCASSLGGDEAFFGQGTRLTVV.

As for this clonotype: A read error may explain this, as a much larger clone is one base away. The conserved final phenylalanine or tryptophan is absent from the CDR3, which likely points to a read error. The V call is TRBV9, the J call TRBJ2-1; 10 bases are shared with TRBD1. Unmatched junction bases numbered 1, after V lost 0 bases and J lost 1 base. The germline V gene encodes CDR1 SGDLS and CDR2 YYNGEE. This CDR3 has 16 amino acids. The CDR3 protein is CASSVGQGASYNEQFL. CDR3 DNA: TGTGCCAGCAGCGTAGGACAGGGGGCTTCCTACAATGAGCAGTTCTTA.

The rearrangement uses TRBV14 and TRBJ1-2; TRBD1 matches 7 bases. Trimming at V came to 3 bases and at J to 2 bases, leaving 6 bases not matched to a gene. CDR1 is SGHDN, CDR2 FVKESK, per germline. The CDR3 length is 15 residues. The CDR3 DNA is TGTGCCAGCAGCCATTCGGGACAGACAAACTATGGCTACACCTTC. Protein: CASSHSGQTNYGYTF.

The rearrangement links TRBV11-2 to TRBJ1-1, with 9 bases matching TRBD1. V shed 5 bases, J shed 0 bases, and the junction held 16 bases outside the gene matches. The CDR3 length is 19 residues. Germline V lookup: CDR1 SGHAT, CDR2 FQNNGV. The CDR3 bases are TGTGCCAGCAGCATCTGGGACAGGGACGGCAGTTTCATGAACACTGAAGCTTTCTTT. This translates into CASSIWDRDGSFMNTEAFF.

This clonotype was seen a handful of times. This sequence joins TRBV7-9 and TRBJ2-1; TRBD2 is a possible D gene (5 bases). V shed 5 bases and J shed 9 bases, with 11 bases lying between them. CDR3 length: 12 amino acids. Germline V gene data show CDR1 as SEHNR and CDR2 as FQNEAQ (reference sequence). CDR3 residues: CASSPTGSEQFF. The DNA of the CDR3 is TGTGCCAGCAGCCCCACGGGATCTGAGCAGTTCTTC.

This clonotype was seen only a few times. This CDR3 reads CAISGTSSGRTGISSYEQYF. CDR3 coding DNA: TGTGCCATCAGCGGAACGTCCTCCGGGCGGACCGGGATTAGCTCCTACGAGCAGTACTTC. The chain combines TRBV10-3 with TRBJ2-7; D perhaps matches TRBD2 (5 bases). CDR3 length: 20 residues. Trimming removed 6 bases at V and 0 bases at J, with 30 bases between. In germline, CDR1 is ENHRY, CDR2 SYGVKD.

The V and J genes are TRBV27 and TRBJ1-1; no reliable D call. The CDR3 length is 15 residues. Germline V gene lookup returns CDR1 MNHEY and CDR2 SMNVEV (reference sequence). Trimming took 0 bases from V and 6 from J, leaving 14 bases between them. In DNA form, the CDR3 reads TGTGCCAGCAGTTTATCGAACTATTTGGGATCTGAAGCTTTCTTT. As protein: CASSLSNYLGSEAFF.

The V and J genes are TRBV9 and TRBJ2-1; D is unclear. Germline values: CDR1 SGDLS, CDR2 YYNGEE. This CDR3 region has 15 residues. Deletions cut 0 bases from V and 6 bases from J, with 13 bases between. The CDR3 sequence is CASSVGSSLTNEQFF. CDR3 in DNA: TGTGCCAGCAGCGTAGGATCGTCCCTAACCAATGAGCAGTTCTTC.

This clonotype has a count of ten or more. This sequence joins TRBV7-8 and TRBJ2-2; 10 bases are a match to TRBD1. The CDR3 contains 16 residues. The germline CDR1 and CDR2 sequences are SGHVS and FQNEAQ. V shed 2 bases and J 7 bases; nucleotides not matched to a gene: 7. CDR3 in amino acids: CASSLTRQGASGELFF. Here the CDR3 DNA reads TGTGCCAGCAGCTTAACTCGACAGGGGGCTAGCGGGGAGCTGTTTTTT.

CDR3 coding DNA: TGTGCCAGCAGTCCAACCGACAGGGCTTCTAGCACAGATACGCAGTATTTT. This gives the protein CASSPTDRASSTDTQYF. This chain connects TRBV6-6 to TRBJ2-3; 7 positions match TRBD1. Germline values: CDR1 MNHNY, CDR2 SVGAGI (reference sequence). V trimming: 5 bases; J trimming: 0 bases; junction bases outside the gene matches: 11. The CDR3 is 17 amino acids.